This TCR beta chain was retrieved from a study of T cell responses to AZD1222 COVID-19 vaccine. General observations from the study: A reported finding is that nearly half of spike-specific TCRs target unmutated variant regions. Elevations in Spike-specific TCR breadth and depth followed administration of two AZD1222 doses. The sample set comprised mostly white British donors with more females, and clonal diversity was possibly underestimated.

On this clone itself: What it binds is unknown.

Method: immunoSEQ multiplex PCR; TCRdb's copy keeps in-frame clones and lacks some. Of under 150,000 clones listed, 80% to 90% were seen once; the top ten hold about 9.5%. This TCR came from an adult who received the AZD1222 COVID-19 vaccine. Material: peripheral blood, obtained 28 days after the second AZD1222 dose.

The CDR3 bases are TGTGCCAGCAGCTTGTGGACACGCGAGTACTTC. Protein product: CASSLWTREYF. The V gene is TRBV7-3, the J gene TRBJ2-7, with D possibly being TRBD1 (5 bases). V was cut by 3 bases and J by 11 bases, with 11 bases left in between. Germline CDR1 and CDR2: SGHTA and FQGTGA. CDR3 length equals 11 residues.